Presented here are 3 T cell receptor beta chains from one specimen sequenced in a study of blood T cell repertoires in COVID-19. Sequenced by immunoSEQ multiplex PCR; TCRdb stores in-frame clones only, minus some. The top ten hold around 3.5% of the sample, which has about 350,000 clones, roughly 89% seen once. Sample: peripheral blood. Source of these receptors: a woman aged 18-29 years who had recovered from COVID-19.

This clone appeared a single time. The DNA for the CDR3 is TGTGCCAGCAGCAAAGCCAGGGGGCCGGGGAATGAGCAGTTCTTC. Translating it yields CASSKARGPGNEQFF. The chain is built from TRBV7-2 and TRBJ2-1; 8 nucleotides match TRBD1. Germline lookup yields CDR1 SGHTA and CDR2 FQGNSA. The J segment lost 7 bases and the V segment lost 5 bases, leaving 10 bases of the junction unmatched. This CDR3 spans 15 amino acids.

A few counts support this clone. This chain joins TRBV19 and TRBJ1-5; D is uncertain. Trimming pared 3 bases from V and 3 bases from J, leaving 9 bases between. Germline values: CDR1 LNHDA, CDR2 SQIVND (reference sequence). The CDR3 consists of 14 residues. The CDR3 protein is CASSIHSNNQPQHF. The CDR3 coding sequence is TGTGCCAGTAGTATCCACAGTAACAATCAGCCCCAGCATTTT.

The chain recombines TRBV18 with TRBJ1-6; no definite D call. There are 14 residues in the CDR3. The V and J ends lost 4 bases and 3 bases respectively, with 7 bases between them. Germline V gene sequence: CDR1 KGHSH, CDR2 LQKENI. The CDR3 protein is CASSHNSYNSPLHF. CDR3 DNA sequence: TGTGCCAGCTCACACAACAGCTATAATTCACCCCTCCACTTT.